This T cell receptor (beta chain) was sequenced in a study of blood T cell repertoires in COVID-19. As for the study in general: The samples span acute and convalescent COVID-19 from the United States, Italy and Spain. T cells, B-cell-depleted T cells, or PBMCs provided the cDNA or gDNA that served as material.

V was pared by 2 bases and J by 8 bases, with 5 bases between. The germline gives CDR1 SGHAT, CDR2 FQNNGV. The CDR3 is 11 residues long. Repertoires were generated with immunoSEQ multiplex PCR, while TCRdb's copy carries only in-frame clones and drops some. The data hold 130,000 or so clones, with roughly four fifths observed a single time. Participant-reported clinical history was the basis for cohort assignment. Cohort 3 recovered donors had two negative PCRs, clearance, or symptom resolution. This TCR came from a man aged 25 to 40 who had recovered from COVID-19. This chain joins TRBV11-2 and TRBJ2-3; D uncertain. Specimen: PBMCs or T cells enriched from blood (not recorded which). CDR3 protein: CASSLSVTQYF. The CDR3 DNA sequence: TGTGCCAGCAGCTTATCAGTTACGCAGTATTTT.